This paragraph covers one T cell receptor (beta chain) sequence. This table comes from immunoSEQ multiplex PCR, and its TCRdb copy is limited to in-frame clones, with some not included. The repertoire holds about 110,000 clones, with 91% as singletons. The entry originates in a study of OX40 agonist ivuxolimab in advanced cancers. This material consisted of CD4+ or CD8+ T cells sorted from blood, taken in a trial of the OX40 agonist ivuxolimab. The clonotype originates from an adult with an advanced solid tumor such as melanoma, head and neck, liver or kidney cancer.

The CDR3 DNA reads TGTGCCAGCAGCTTGTCGATGAATGAGCAGTTCTTC. Amino acid sequence: CASSLSMNEQFF. J is TRBJ2-1 and V is TRBV5-4; D unresolved. The CDR3 has 12 amino acids. Germline-derived CDR1 and CDR2 are SGHNT and YYREEE (reference sequence). V gave up 1 base and J gave up 7 bases, with 6 bases separating them. The full variable domain, with the rest looked up from reference TRBV5-4 and TRBJ2-1, is ETGVTQSPTHLIKTRGQQVTLRCSSQSGHNTVSWYQQALGQGPQFIFQYYREEENGRGNFPPRFSGLQFPNYSSELNVNALELDDSALYLCASSLSMNEQFFGPGTRLTVL.